This is a list of T cell receptor beta chains from one sample in a study of cytomegalovirus exposure and HLA in healthy donors. TCRdb's copy holds only in-frame clones and misses some; the assay was immunoSEQ multiplex PCR. The sample contains 90,000 to 140,000 clones, roughly 79% of which appear only once. Sequenced material: PBMCs. Receptor source: a man between 35 and 55 years old in good health and CMV-seronegative. Each CDR3 is given with its conserved first and last residue. The order of the fields is V gene, J gene, CDR3 protein.

>TRBV7-6|TRBJ1-6
CASSLFGTVNSPLHF
>TRBV27|TRBJ1-1
CASSPGAPEAFF
>TRBV6-1|TRBJ1-4
CASSDGGGSTNEKLFF
>TRBV15|TRBJ2-5
CATSRDELAGVIGETQYF
>TRBV30|TRBJ1-2
CAATGGHGYTF
>TRBV7-9|TRBJ1-3
CASSLSSNTFSSGNTIYF
>TRBV12-5|TRBJ1-3
CASGLRQAGNTIYF
>TRBV9|TRBJ2-7
CASSVGGTGSYEQYF
>TRBV29-1|TRBJ1-1
CSVSQGSVAFF
>TRBV15|TRBJ2-1
CATSRVEREVGNEQFF
>TRBV9|TRBJ2-7
CASSVGQGAEEQYF
>TRBV5-4|TRBJ2-1
CASSQLPGNEQFF
>TRBV6-5|TRBJ1-1
CASSYTQGLTEAFF
>TRBV30|TRBJ2-3
CTYGQRRADTQYF
>TRBV7-9|TRBJ1-2
CASSSTAIYGYTF
>TRBV7-2|TRBJ1-2
CASSFGRGGGYTF
>TRBV28|TRBJ2-7
CASSSRRDPGFYEQYF
>TRBV5-6|TRBJ2-4
CASSLSGFRGGAFAIQYF
>TRBV7-9|TRBJ1-2
CASSFPNYGYTF
>TRBV6-1|NA
CASSEAGRNSYEQYF
>TRBV5-6|TRBJ1-2
CASSLGTQRLWDYTF
>TRBV15|TRBJ1-2
CATSRDFGGYTF
>TRBV7-2|TRBJ2-7
CASSLARPSGSYEQYF
>TRBV4-1|TRBJ1-1
CASARDSNTEAFF
>TRBV7-9|TRBJ2-4
CASSPLAGAQNIQYF
>TRBV19|TRBJ1-1
CASSPNQGWTEAFF
>TRBV9|TRBJ2-1
CASSDLAGEENEQFF
>TRBV27|TRBJ1-5
CASSFSWDRADQPQHF
>TRBV19|TRBJ1-5
CASSIQGINQPQHF
>TRBV2|TRBJ1-2
CASIEQGDGYTF
>TRBV5-6|TRBJ1-4
CASSWTGQGEKLFF
>TRBV19|TRBJ1-2
CASSSAGGSYGYTF
>TRBV6-4|TRBJ2-3
CASSDGRATDTQYF
>TRBV9|TRBJ1-3
CASSVDLRSGNTIYF
>TRBV29-1|TRBJ2-7
CSAEQGPYEQYF
>TRBV19|TRBJ2-7
CASQGGSYEQYF
>TRBV29-1|TRBJ1-1
CSVGGARGVNTEAFF
>TRBV6-5|TRBJ1-2
CASIGQGANYGYTF
>TRBV2|TRBJ1-2
CASSEQNYGYTF
>TRBV5-1|TRBJ2-3
CASTLGLDHTDTQYF
>TRBV27|TRBJ2-7
CASSLSSGGASHEQYF
>TRBV5-1|TRBJ2-7
CASSLEGREQYF
>TRBV28|TRBJ1-5
CASSFSQPQHF
>TRBV7-3|TRBJ2-1
CASSHGGSNEQFF
>TRBV27|TRBJ2-2
CASRRTGTGELFF
>TRBV29-1|TRBJ1-4
CSVEAPSLTGSNEKLFF
>TRBV2|TRBJ1-3
CASSRLISGNTIYF
>TRBV4-1|TRBJ2-1
CASSQAGGVSYNEQFF
>TRBV2|TRBJ2-7
CASSEAIVGEQYF
>TRBV29-1|TRBJ1-1
CSVQGWNTEAFF
>TRBV2|TRBJ2-7
CARRVGVEQYF
>TRBV5-5|TRBJ1-2
CASSLGAGGFGYTF
>TRBV4-3|TRBJ1-2
CASSQDPTGTGAGYTF
>TRBV13|TRBJ2-5
CASSRERRETQYF
>TRBV5-1|TRBJ2-3
CASSLEAGGWDTQYF
>TRBV11-3|TRBJ1-6
CASSLGSNSPLHF
>TRBV2|TRBJ1-1
CASSAQGGTEAFF